The 8 T cell receptor beta chains reported below all come from one sample, sequenced in a study of blood T cell repertoires in COVID-19. Data came from immunoSEQ multiplex PCR; TCRdb stores just in-frame clones and leaves some out. The sample shows approximately 300,000 clones, 80% to 90% of them seen only once. Input material: peripheral blood. Receptors were obtained from a woman in her forties or fifties with COVID-19, enrolled during active disease.

The rearrangement joins TRBV11-3 to TRBJ2-5; 8 nucleotides align to TRBD2. Germline loops: CDR1 SGHNT, CDR2 YENEEA. V shed 3 bases, J shed 5 bases, and the junction held 11 bases outside the gene matches. The CDR3 runs 16 residues. The CDR3 protein is CASSLFLAGRLETQYF. The CDR3 DNA is TGTGCCAGCAGCTTGTTTTTAGCGGGAAGGTTGGAGACCCAGTACTTC.

The gene calls are TRBV20-1 and TRBJ1-5, with TRBD1 matching 10 bases. CDR3 length: 16 residues. From germline, CDR1 is DFQATT and CDR2 SNEGSKA (reference sequence). Germline trimming cut 3 bases from V and 4 bases from J; bases unmatched to any gene: 9. The CDR3 DNA reads as TGCAGTGCTAGTGGCCCCCCGGGACAGGGGAATCAGCCCCAGCATTTT. It yields the protein CSASGPPGQGNQPQHF.

This clone has just one count. V and J are TRBV7-9 and TRBJ2-7, with TRBD2 identical over 13 bases. J was trimmed by 3 bases and V by 5 bases; bases with no gene match: 4. The length of the CDR3 is 15 residues. Germline-derived CDR1 and CDR2 are SEHNR and FQNEAQ (reference sequence). The CDR3 sequence is CASSPGLAGVYEQYF. The CDR3 coding sequence is TGTGCCAGCAGCCCTGGACTAGCGGGGGTCTACGAGCAGTACTTC.

This clone was observed a single time. The rearrangement joins TRBV7-8 to TRBJ1-5; D remains unclear. The CDR3 is 17 amino acids. The germline V and J ends were trimmed by 5 bases and 0 bases, with 17 bases remaining between them. Germline V gene sequence: CDR1 SGHVS, CDR2 FQNEAQ. Here the CDR3 DNA reads TGTGCCAGCAGCACCATACCCTGGTCCTATAGCAATCAGCCCCAGCATTTT. It translates to CASSTIPWSYSNQPQHF. The whole variable domain, remainder taken from reference TRBV7-8 and TRBJ1-5, is GAGVSQSPRYKVAKRGQDVALRCDPISGHVSLFWYQQALGQGPEFLTYFQNEAQLDKSGLPSDRFFAERPEGSVSTLKIQRTQQEDSAVYLCASSTIPWSYSNQPQHFGDGTRLSIL.

In nucleotides, the CDR3 is TGTGCCAGCAGCGCGCAACAGGGAAAATACACTGAAGCTTTCTTT. The encoded protein is CASSAQQGKYTEAFF. The V call is TRBV7-2, the J call TRBJ1-1; tentative D call: TRBD1 (6 bases). The CDR3 extends over 15 amino acids. The germline CDR1 and CDR2 sequences are SGHTA and FQGNSA. V shed 5 bases and J shed 3 bases, with 16 bases lying between them.

This clone was detected once. J is TRBJ1-2 and V is TRBV30; TRBD1 aligns across 12 bases. In germline, CDR1 is GTSNPN, CDR2 SVGIG (reference sequence). The V segment lost 5 bases and the J segment 7 bases; nucleotides outside the gene matches: 5. The CDR3 is 13 residues long. The CDR3 DNA reads as TGTGCCTGGGGGACAGGGGGCTTCGGTGGCTACACCTTC. It specifies CAWGTGGFGGYTF.

The chain joins TRBV27 to TRBJ2-1, with D uncertain. The CDR3 length is 15 residues. The germline CDR1 and CDR2 sequences are MNHEY and SMNVEV (reference sequence). V shed 5 bases and J shed 2 bases, with 13 bases lying between them. The CDR3 DNA follows: TGTGCCAGCAGTACAAACTATCCCGCCTACAATGAGCAGTTCTTC. The encoded protein is CASSTNYPAYNEQFF.

The genes are TRBV5-1 and TRBJ2-7; the match to TRBD1 covers 9 bases. The trim removed 3 bases at V and 2 bases at J, leaving 3 bases unmatched. The germline V gene encodes CDR1 SGHRS and CDR2 YFSETQ. The CDR3 is made up of 14 amino acids. CDR3 coding DNA: TGCGCCAGCAGCTCGGGACAGGGCACCTACGAGCAGTACTTC. Residues: CASSSGQGTYEQYF.